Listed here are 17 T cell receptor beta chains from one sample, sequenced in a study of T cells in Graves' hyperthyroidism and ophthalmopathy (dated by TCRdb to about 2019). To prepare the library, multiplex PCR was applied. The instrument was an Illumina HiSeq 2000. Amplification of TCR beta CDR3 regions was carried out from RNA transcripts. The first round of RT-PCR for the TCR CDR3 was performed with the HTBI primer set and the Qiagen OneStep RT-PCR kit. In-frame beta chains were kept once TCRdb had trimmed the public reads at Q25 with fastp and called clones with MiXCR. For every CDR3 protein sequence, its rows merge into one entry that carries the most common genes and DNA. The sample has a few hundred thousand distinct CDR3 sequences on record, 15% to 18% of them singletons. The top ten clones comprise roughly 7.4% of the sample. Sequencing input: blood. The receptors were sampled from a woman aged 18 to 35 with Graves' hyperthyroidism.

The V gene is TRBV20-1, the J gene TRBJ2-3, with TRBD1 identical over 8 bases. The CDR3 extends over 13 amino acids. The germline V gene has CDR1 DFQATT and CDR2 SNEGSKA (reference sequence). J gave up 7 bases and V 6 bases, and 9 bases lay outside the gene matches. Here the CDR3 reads CSAGGQDVYTQYF. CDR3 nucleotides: TGCAGTGCGGGGGGACAGGACGTGTATACGCAGTATTTT.

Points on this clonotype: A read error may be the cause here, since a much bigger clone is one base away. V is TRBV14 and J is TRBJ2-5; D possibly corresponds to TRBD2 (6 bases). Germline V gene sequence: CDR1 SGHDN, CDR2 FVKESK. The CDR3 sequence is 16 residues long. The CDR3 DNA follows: TGTGCCATCAGCCTCACTTCAGGGAAAGCGGAGCGGGCCCGGTACTTC. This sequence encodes CAISLTSGKAERARYF.

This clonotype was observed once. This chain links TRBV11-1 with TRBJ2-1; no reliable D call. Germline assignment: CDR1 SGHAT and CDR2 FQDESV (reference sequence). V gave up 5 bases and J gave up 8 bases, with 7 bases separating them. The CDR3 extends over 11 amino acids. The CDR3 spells CASSDLDEQFF. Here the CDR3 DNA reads TGTGCCAGCAGCGATTTGGATGAGCAGTTCTTC.

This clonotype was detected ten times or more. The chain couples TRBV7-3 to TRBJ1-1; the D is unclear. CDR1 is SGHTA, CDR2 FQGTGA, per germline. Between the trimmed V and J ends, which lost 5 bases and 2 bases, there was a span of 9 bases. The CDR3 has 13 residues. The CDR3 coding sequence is TGTGCCAGCAGCACACAATATAACACTGAAGCTTTCTTT. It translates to CASSTQYNTEAFF.

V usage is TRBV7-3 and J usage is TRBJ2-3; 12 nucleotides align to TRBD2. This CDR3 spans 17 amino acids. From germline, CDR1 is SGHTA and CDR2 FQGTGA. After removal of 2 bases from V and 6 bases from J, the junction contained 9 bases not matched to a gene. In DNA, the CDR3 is TGTGCCAGCAGCTTATTAGCCCCTAGCGGGGGGGCGGATACGCAGTATTTT. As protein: CASSLLAPSGGADTQYF.

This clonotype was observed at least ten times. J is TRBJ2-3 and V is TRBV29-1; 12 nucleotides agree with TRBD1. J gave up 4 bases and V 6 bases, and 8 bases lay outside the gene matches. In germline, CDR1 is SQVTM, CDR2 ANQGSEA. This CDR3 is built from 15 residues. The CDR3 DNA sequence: TGCAGCGTCTTCGCCGGGACAGGGGGCGCAGATACGCAGTATTTT. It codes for CSVFAGTGGADTQYF.

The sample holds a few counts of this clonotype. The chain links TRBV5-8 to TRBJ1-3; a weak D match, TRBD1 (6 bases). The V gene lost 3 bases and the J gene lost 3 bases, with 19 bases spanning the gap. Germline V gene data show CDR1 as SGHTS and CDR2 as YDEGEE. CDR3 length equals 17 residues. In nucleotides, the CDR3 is TGTGCCAGCAGCTCAGAACCCCTGGGGGGCCTTGGAAACACCATATATTTT. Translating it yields CASSSEPLGGLGNTIYF.

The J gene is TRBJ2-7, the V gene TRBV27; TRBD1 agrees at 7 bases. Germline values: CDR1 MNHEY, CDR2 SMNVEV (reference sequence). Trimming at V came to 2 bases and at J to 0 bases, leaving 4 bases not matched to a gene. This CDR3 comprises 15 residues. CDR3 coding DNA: TGTGCCAGCAGTTTAGAGGGGACAGTCTCCTACGAGCAGTACTTC. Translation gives CASSLEGTVSYEQYF.

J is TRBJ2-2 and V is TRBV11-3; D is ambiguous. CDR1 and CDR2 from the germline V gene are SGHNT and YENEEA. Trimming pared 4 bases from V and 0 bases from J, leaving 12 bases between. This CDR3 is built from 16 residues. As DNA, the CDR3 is TGTGCCAGCAGCTCTACCCGCGACACGAACACCGGGGAGCTGTTTTTT. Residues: CASSSTRDTNTGELFF.

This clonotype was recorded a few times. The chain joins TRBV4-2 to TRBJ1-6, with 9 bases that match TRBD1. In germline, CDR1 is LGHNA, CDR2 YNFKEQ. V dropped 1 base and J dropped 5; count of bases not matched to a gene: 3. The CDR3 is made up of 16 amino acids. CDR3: CASSQVDRGNNSPLHF. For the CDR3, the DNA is TGTGCCAGCAGCCAAGTGGACAGGGGCAATAATTCACCCCTCCACTTT.

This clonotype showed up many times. The CDR3 DNA follows: TGTGCCAGCACCGCGAATGCGGCCCTTGAAGCTTTCTTT. As protein: CASTANAALEAFF. The genes are TRBV6-1 and TRBJ1-1; no clear D gene. Deletions cut 7 bases from V and 7 bases from J, with 16 bases between. CDR1 MNHNS and CDR2 SASEGT come from the germline V gene. The CDR3 extends over 13 amino acids.

The DNA for the CDR3 is TGCGCCAGCAGCCAAGAGTACACTGAAGCTTTCTTT. The encoded protein is CASSQEYTEAFF. The chain recombines TRBV4-1 with TRBJ1-1; no reliable D call. This CDR3 contains 12 residues. Trimming took off 0 bases at V and 3 bases at J, with 2 bases between the two ends. Germline-derived CDR1 and CDR2 are MGHRA and YSYEKL.

The CDR3 here is CASSLSQGSDEQYF. The CDR3 DNA reads as TGTGCCAGTAGCTTAAGTCAGGGGTCTGACGAGCAGTACTTC. This chain uses TRBV19 with TRBJ2-7; TRBD1 is a possible D gene (6 bases). The germline V gene has CDR1 LNHDA and CDR2 SQIVND (reference sequence). The CDR3 has 14 amino acids. V lost 6 bases and J 5 bases, leaving 17 bases between the germline ends.

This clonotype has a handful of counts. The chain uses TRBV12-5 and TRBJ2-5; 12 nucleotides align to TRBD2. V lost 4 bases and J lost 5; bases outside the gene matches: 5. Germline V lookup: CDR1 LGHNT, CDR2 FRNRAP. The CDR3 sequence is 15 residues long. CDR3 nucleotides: TGTGCTAGTGGTTCGGGACTAGCGGGCCAGGAGACCCAGTACTTC. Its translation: CASGSGLAGQETQYF. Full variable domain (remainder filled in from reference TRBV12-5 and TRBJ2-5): DARVTQTPRHKVTEMGQEVTMRCQPILGHNTVFWYRQTMMQGLELLAYFRNRAPLDDSGMPKDRFSAEMPDATLATLKIQPSEPRDSAVYFCASGSGLAGQETQYFGPGTRLLVL.

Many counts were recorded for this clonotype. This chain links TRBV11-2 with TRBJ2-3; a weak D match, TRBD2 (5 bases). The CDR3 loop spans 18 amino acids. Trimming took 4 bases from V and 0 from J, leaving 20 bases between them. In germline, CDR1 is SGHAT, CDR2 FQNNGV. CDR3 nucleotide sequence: TGTGCCAGCAGCTCTAGAGAAGCGTGGCGGGCTAGCACAGATACGCAGTATTTT. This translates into CASSSREAWRASTDTQYF.

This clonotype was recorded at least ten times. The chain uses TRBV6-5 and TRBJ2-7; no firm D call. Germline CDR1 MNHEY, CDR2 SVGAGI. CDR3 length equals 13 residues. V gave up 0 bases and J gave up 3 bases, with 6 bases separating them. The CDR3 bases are TGTGCCAGCAGTTACTCCTGGCGCTACGAGCAGTACTTC. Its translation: CASSYSWRYEQYF.

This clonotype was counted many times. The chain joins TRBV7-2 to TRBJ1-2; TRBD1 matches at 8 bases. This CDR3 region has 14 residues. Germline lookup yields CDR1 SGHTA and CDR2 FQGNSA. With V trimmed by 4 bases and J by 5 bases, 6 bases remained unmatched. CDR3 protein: CASSWTGLGYGYTF. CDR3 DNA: TGTGCCAGCAGCTGGACAGGGTTAGGATATGGCTACACCTTC.